Shown below are 23 T cell receptor beta chains from a single sample sequenced in a study of glioma-infiltrating T cells. TCR alpha and beta CDR3 regions were amplified from RNA using iRepertoire nested multiplex PCR. TCRdb used MiXCR to reprocess the multiplex PCR reads, holding one entry per CDR3 protein. The sample yields around 350,000 distinct CDR3 sequences, about two fifths seen once. The material sequenced was glioma tissue, nonneoplastic brain tissue, or PBMCs (not recorded which). These receptors were obtained from a human donor with low-grade glioma or glioblastoma, undergoing nonglioma brain surgery, or in good health (not recorded which).

CDR3 sequence reads: CASRLPGGCEQYF. In DNA, the CDR3 is TGTGCCAGCAGACTACCGGGAGGCTGCGAGCAGTACTTC. J is TRBJ2-7 and V is TRBV28; 7 bases line up with TRBD2. Trimming cost V 6 bases and J 6 bases; bases outside gene matches: 8. Germline V gene data show CDR1 as MDHEN and CDR2 as SYDVKM. CDR3 length: 13 residues.

The V call is TRBV20-1, the J call TRBJ2-1, with D possibly TRBD2 on 6 matching bases. The CDR3 spans 17 residues. Germline-derived CDR1 and CDR2 are DFQATT and SNEGSKA (reference sequence). Trimming pared 5 bases from V and 10 bases from J, leaving 30 bases between. The CDR3 region is CSARLSGGENLWDEQFF. Here the CDR3 DNA reads TGCAGTGCTCGCCTCTCCGGAGGGGAAAATCTATGGGACGAGCAGTTCTTC.

There are many counts of this clonotype. CDR3 amino acids: CASTYRLVPGELFF. CDR3 sequence (DNA): TGTGCCAGCACCTATAGACTAGTTCCCGGGGAGCTGTTTTTT. V gene TRBV6-2 or TRBV6-3 combines with J gene TRBJ2-2; possibly TRBD2 for D (6 bases). The germline CDR1 and CDR2 sequences are MNHEY and SVGEGT. The V end lost 7 bases, the J end lost 6 bases, and 15 bases lay between the germline ends. The CDR3 totals 14 residues.

This chain connects TRBV20-1 to TRBJ1-4, with D unclear. From germline, CDR1 is DFQATT and CDR2 SNEGSKA (reference sequence). The CDR3 contains 14 residues. V shed 3 bases and J shed 7 bases, with 15 bases lying between them. The CDR3 region is CSASPTPSSEKLFF. The CDR3 nucleotides are TGCAGTGCTAGTCCGACACCCTCCAGTGAAAAACTGTTTTTT.

The table lists this clonotype with many counts. The V call is TRBV6-1, the J call TRBJ2-7; TRBD1 might be the D (5 bases). The V gene's germline CDR1 is MNHNS and CDR2 SASEGT. The V gene lost 5 bases and the J gene lost 2 bases, with 16 bases spanning the gap. This CDR3 has 15 residues. CDR3 amino acids: CASSLIRANTYEQYF. In DNA form, the CDR3 reads TGTGCCAGCAGTTTAATCAGGGCAAATACCTACGAGCAGTACTTC.

Concerning this clonotype: This clone may be a read error of a much larger clone one base away. J is TRBJ1-6 and V is TRBV28; D gene unclear. CDR1 is MDHEN and CDR2 is SYDVKM in the germline V gene. This CDR3 comprises 12 residues. The CDR3 loop reads CASRSGGSPPHF. CDR3 nucleotides: TGTGCCAGCAGGAGCGGTGGTTCACCCCCCCACTTT. Combining the CDR3 with reference TRBV28 and TRBJ1-6 gives the whole variable domain DVKVTQSSRYLVKRTGEKVFLECVQDMDHENMFWYRQDPGLGLRLIYFSYDVKMKEKGDIPEGYSVSREKKERFSLILESASTNQTSMYLCASRSGGSPPHFGNGTRLTVT.

This clonotype was picked up a small number of times. The chain combines TRBV24-1 with TRBJ1-2; perhaps TRBD1 as D (5 bases). This CDR3 spans 11 amino acids. With 3 bases removed from V and 13 bases from J, the gap between germline ends came to 11 bases. Per germline, CDR1 KGHDR and CDR2 SFDVKD. CDR3 residues: CATSDRTRFTF. The DNA for the CDR3 is TGTGCCACCAGTGATCGGACACGGTTCACCTTC.

This clonotype appeared many times. The chain recombines TRBV27 with TRBJ1-2; no clear D gene. Germline V CDR1 and CDR2: MNHEY, SMNVEV (reference sequence). This CDR3 contains 13 residues. V gave up 4 bases and J gave up 2 bases, with 8 bases separating them. CDR3 protein: CASSYNGNYGYTF. The CDR3 region has the DNA TGTGCCAGCAGTTATAACGGAAACTATGGCTACACCTTC.

The chain has TRBV4-2 and TRBJ2-1, with 9 nucleotides matching TRBD2. The germline V gene has CDR1 LGHNA and CDR2 YNFKEQ. This CDR3 contains 17 residues. J was trimmed by 3 bases and V by 1 base; bases with no gene match: 7. In DNA, the CDR3 is TGTGCCAGCAGCCAAGTAAGAGCGGGAGGCGACTACAATGAGCAGTTCTTC. It yields the protein CASSQVRAGGDYNEQFF.

The chain employs TRBV7-9 and TRBJ1-1; tentative D call: TRBD1 (6 bases). V lost 5 bases and J 6 bases, leaving 16 bases between the germline ends. CDR1 and CDR2 (germline): SEHNR, FQNEAQ (reference sequence). The CDR3 consists of 14 residues. CDR3 bases: TGTGCCAGCAGCATGAGACAGGCCCTGGCTGAAGCTTTCTTT. Translated, it gives CASSMRQALAEAFF.

This clonotype was seen ten or more times. V and J are TRBV6-2 or TRBV6-3 and TRBJ2-5; unclear D gene. CDR3 size: 12 residues. Germline values: CDR1 MNHEY, CDR2 SVGEGT. V shed 0 bases and J shed 5 bases, with 4 bases lying between them. The CDR3 DNA is TGTGCCAGCAGTTACTCTCGGGAGACCCAGTACTTC. Translation: CASSYSRETQYF.

This clonotype was counted ten times or more. The chain uses TRBV7-3 and TRBJ1-1; no definite D call. The length of the CDR3 is 13 residues. Germline V gene data show CDR1 as SGHTA and CDR2 as FQGTGA. V was cut by 3 bases and J by 1 base, with 6 bases left in between. The CDR3 bases are TGTGCCAGCAGCTTTACTCCGAACACTGAAGCTTTCTTT. The encoded protein is CASSFTPNTEAFF.

Ten or more counts support this clonotype. The chain combines TRBV28 with TRBJ1-5; D not resolved. V was trimmed by 3 bases and J by 7 bases, leaving 4 bases between them. Germline V gene lookup returns CDR1 MDHEN and CDR2 SYDVKM. The length of the CDR3 is 11 residues. Here the CDR3 DNA reads TGTGCCAGCAGTTTTGCCCAGCCCCAGCATTTT. Encoded protein: CASSFAQPQHF. Filled out from reference TRBV28 and TRBJ1-5, the complete variable domain reads DVKVTQSSRYLVKRTGEKVFLECVQDMDHENMFWYRQDPGLGLRLIYFSYDVKMKEKGDIPEGYSVSREKKERFSLILESASTNQTSMYLCASSFAQPQHFGDGTRLSIL.

V and J are TRBV28 and TRBJ2-4; TRBD1 is a possible D gene (5 bases). CDR3 length: 16 amino acids. Per the germline V gene, CDR1 is MDHEN and CDR2 is SYDVKM. The V end was cut by 5 bases, the J end by 0 bases, with 14 bases between. This CDR3 is CASSEGVFLAKNIQYF. The CDR3 bases are TGTGCCAGCAGTGAAGGGGTCTTTCTAGCCAAAAACATTCAGTACTTC.

This clonotype was counted at least ten times. The chain is built from TRBV28 and TRBJ2-7, with 7 bases lining up with TRBD2. CDR3 length equals 13 residues. With 3 bases clipped from V and 7 bases from J, the junction kept 6 bases outside the gene matches. Germline V gives CDR1 MDHEN, CDR2 SYDVKM. The CDR3 protein is CASSFLWTSEQYF. The CDR3 nucleotides are TGTGCCAGCAGTTTTCTATGGACTAGTGAGCAGTACTTC. The full variable domain, rest sourced from reference TRBV28 and TRBJ2-7, is DVKVTQSSRYLVKRTGEKVFLECVQDMDHENMFWYRQDPGLGLRLIYFSYDVKMKEKGDIPEGYSVSREKKERFSLILESASTNQTSMYLCASSFLWTSEQYFGPGTRLTVT.

This clonotype was detected a few times. V is TRBV20-1 and J is TRBJ1-5; D is possibly TRBD1 (5 bases). This CDR3 is 17 amino acids long. Trimming took 0 bases from V and 3 from J, leaving 18 bases between them. Looked up from germline, CDR1 is DFQATT and CDR2 is SNEGSKA (reference sequence). CDR3 region: CSARDHVEGTYNQPQHF. Written as DNA, the CDR3 is TGCAGTGCTAGAGATCACGTTGAGGGGACCTACAATCAGCCCCAGCATTTT.

This clonotype has just one count. This sequence joins TRBV29-1 and TRBJ2-5; the match to TRBD1 covers 7 bases. With V trimmed by 2 bases and J by 4 bases, 4 bases remained unmatched. CDR1 and CDR2 (germline): SQVTM, ANQGSEA. CDR3 length: 13 amino acids. The CDR3 is CSVERGGSETQYF. DNA of the CDR3: TGCAGCGTTGAAAGAGGGGGCTCAGAGACCCAGTACTTC. Variable domain in full (rest from reference TRBV29-1 and TRBJ2-5): SAVISQKPSRDICQRGTSLTIQCQVDSQVTMMFWYRQQPGQSLTLIATANQGSEATYESGFVIDKFPISRPNLTFSTLTVSNMSPEDSSIYLCSVERGGSETQYFGPGTRLLVL.

The chain uses TRBV28 and TRBJ1-3, with 7 bases aligning to TRBD1. Germline CDR1 reads MDHEN; CDR2 reads SYDVKM. Unmatched junction bases numbered 6, after V lost 5 bases and J lost 2 bases. The CDR3 length is 15 residues. Here the CDR3 DNA reads TGTGCCAGCAGTCTCCGGGACAGAACTGGAAACACCATATATTTT. The encoded protein is CASSLRDRTGNTIYF.

This clonotype came up a few times. This rearrangement joins TRBV28 to TRBJ2-7; 12 bases fit TRBD1. CDR3 size: 16 residues. V lost 7 bases to trimming and J lost 4 bases; unmatched junction nucleotides: 11. The V gene's germline CDR1 is MDHEN and CDR2 SYDVKM. CDR3 in amino acids: CASNPLRDRGRYEQYF. CDR3 sequence (DNA): TGTGCCAGCAACCCCCTCCGGGACAGGGGGCGGTACGAGCAGTACTTC. Variable domain in full (rest from reference TRBV28 and TRBJ2-7): DVKVTQSSRYLVKRTGEKVFLECVQDMDHENMFWYRQDPGLGLRLIYFSYDVKMKEKGDIPEGYSVSREKKERFSLILESASTNQTSMYLCASNPLRDRGRYEQYFGPGTRLTVT.

The chain uses TRBV20-1 and TRBJ2-7, with 9 positions matching TRBD1. CDR3 length: 13 residues. Germline assignment: CDR1 DFQATT and CDR2 SNEGSKA (reference sequence). CDR3 bases: TGCAGCCGCAAGGGACAGGGAAGGTACGAGCAGTACTTC. This encodes CSRKGQGRYEQYF.

There are many counts of this clonotype. The chain carries TRBV6-1 and TRBJ2-7; possible D gene TRBD2, 5 bases. The CDR3 runs 13 residues. CDR1 and CDR2 from the germline V gene are MNHNS and SASEGT. Trimming pared 6 bases from V and 2 bases from J, leaving 11 bases between. CDR3 bases: TGTGCCAGCAGCCAGAGGGTTACCTACGAGCAGTACTTC. Amino acid sequence: CASSQRVTYEQYF.

This clonotype was counted between two and nine times. The V call is TRBV4-1, the J call TRBJ2-1; possibly TRBD2 for D (6 bases). The CDR3 loop spans 15 amino acids. The V and J ends lost 4 bases and 2 bases respectively, with 12 bases between them. Germline assignment: CDR1 MGHRA and CDR2 YSYEKL. The CDR3 DNA reads as TGCGCCAGCAGCCCGTCAGGAGGGCCCTACAATGAGCAGTTCTTC. It translates to CASSPSGGPYNEQFF.

The chain is built from TRBV5-4 and TRBJ2-1; 12 positions agree with TRBD2. Germline lookup yields CDR1 SGHNT and CDR2 YYREEE (reference sequence). V shed 4 bases, J shed 6 bases, and the junction held 5 bases outside the gene matches. The CDR3 sequence is 15 residues long. For the CDR3, the DNA is TGTGCCAGCAGCACGACTAGCGGGAGTCCCAATGAGCAGTTCTTC. Translating it yields CASSTTSGSPNEQFF.